Below, 16 T cell receptor beta chains from the same sample are listed, as sequenced in a study of blood T cell repertoires in COVID-19. Sequencing used immunoSEQ multiplex PCR; TCRdb keeps in-frame clones, though not all of them. The table lists around 180,000 clones, 75% to 85% of them singletons. The sample was peripheral blood. The receptor set was obtained from a woman at least 80 years old with COVID-19, enrolled during active disease.

V usage is TRBV5-1 and J usage is TRBJ1-2; 8 bases fit TRBD1. The CDR3 loop spans 17 amino acids. The V segment lost 1 base and the J segment 0 bases; nucleotides outside the gene matches: 8. The germline CDR1 and CDR2 sequences are SGHRS and YFSETQ. The CDR3 here is CASSLRQGASTNYGYTF. CDR3 nucleotides: TGCGCCAGCAGCTTGAGGCAGGGGGCATCTACTAACTATGGCTACACCTTC.

This chain joins TRBV7-2 and TRBJ2-4, with TRBD1 matching over 8 bases. This CDR3 spans 15 amino acids. After removal of 2 bases from V and 6 bases from J, the junction contained 6 bases not matched to a gene. Germline V lookup: CDR1 SGHTA, CDR2 FQGNSA. Written as DNA, the CDR3 is TGTGCCAGCAGCTTAATTCCAGGGGGCGCAAACATTCAGTACTTC. Residues: CASSLIPGGANIQYF. Looking up the rest from reference TRBV7-2 and TRBJ2-4 gives the full variable domain: GAGVSQSPSNKVTEKGKDVELRCDPISGHTALYWYRQSLGQGLEFLIYFQGNSAPDKSGLPSDRFSAERTGGSVSTLTIQRTQQEDSAVYLCASSLIPGGANIQYFGAGTRLSVL.

DNA of the CDR3: TGCGCCAGCAGACCAAACCTAGCGGGACTAATCACAGATACGCAGTATTTT. Translating it yields CASRPNLAGLITDTQYF. The chain carries TRBV5-1 and TRBJ2-3; the match to TRBD2 covers 9 bases. The length of the CDR3 is 17 residues. Trimming cost V 5 bases and J 2 bases; bases outside gene matches: 12. CDR1 and CDR2 (germline): SGHRS, YFSETQ.

This chain connects TRBV19 to TRBJ1-5; perhaps TRBD1 as D (5 bases). Germline V gene lookup returns CDR1 LNHDA and CDR2 SQIVND (reference sequence). The V end was cut by 0 bases, the J end by 8 bases, with 8 bases between. This CDR3 contains 13 residues. The CDR3: CASSIEGGEPQHF. CDR3 in DNA: TGTGCCAGTAGTATAGAGGGGGGGGAGCCCCAGCATTTT.

This chain links TRBV6-1 with TRBJ2-3, with a weak D call TRBD2 (7 bases). CDR1 is MNHNS, CDR2 SASEGT, per germline. The V end was cut by 0 bases, the J end by 4 bases, with 14 bases between. The CDR3 totals 16 residues. In nucleotides, the CDR3 is TGTGCCAGCAGTGAAGCGCTTGGAGGGGGGGCAGATACGCAGTATTTT. Its translation: CASSEALGGGADTQYF.

V and J are TRBV7-9 and TRBJ2-5; D is ambiguous. The CDR3 totals 13 residues. The V gene lost 1 base and the J gene lost 5 bases, with 8 bases spanning the gap. The germline V gene has CDR1 SEHNR and CDR2 FQNEAQ (reference sequence). The CDR3 is CASSLGAAETQYF. The CDR3 coding sequence is TGTGCCAGCAGCTTAGGAGCCGCGGAGACCCAGTACTTC.

The sample holds a few counts of this clone. The V and J genes are TRBV5-1 and TRBJ2-7; D remains ambiguous. The V gene's germline CDR1 is SGHRS and CDR2 YFSETQ. The CDR3 contains 13 residues. Trimming shortened V by 1 base and J by 4 bases, and 9 bases separated the two germline ends. The CDR3 DNA sequence: TGCGCCAGCAGCTTGAGTCAGACTTACGAGCAGTACTTC. Its protein product is CASSLSQTYEQYF.

This clone was seen a few times. The V gene is TRBV7-9, the J gene TRBJ2-6, with TRBD1 matching 8 bases. The CDR3 covers 18 residues. Trimming took 2 bases from V and 0 from J; bases not matched to a gene: 6. The germline V gene has CDR1 SEHNR and CDR2 FQNEAQ (reference sequence). CDR3 DNA sequence: TGTGCCAGCAGCTTAAGGAGACAGGGGAACTCTGGGGCCAACGTCCTGACTTTC. This sequence encodes CASSLRRQGNSGANVLTF.

This clone was seen just once. The chain uses TRBV3-1 (or the pseudogene TRBV3-2) and TRBJ2-3, with 10 bases identical to TRBD1. The CDR3 is 15 residues long. Germline values: CDR1 LGHDT, CDR2 YNNKEL (reference sequence). V lost 4 bases and J lost 6; bases outside the gene matches: 7. As DNA, the CDR3 is TGTGCCAGCAGCCGATCCGGGACAGGGGCGGATACGCAGTATTTT. It specifies CASSRSGTGADTQYF.

This clone has a handful of counts. The chain has TRBV19 and TRBJ2-5; no clear D. V was trimmed by 3 bases and J by 7 bases, leaving 9 bases between them. Germline loops: CDR1 LNHDA, CDR2 SQIVND (reference sequence). CDR3 length: 12 amino acids. As DNA, the CDR3 is TGTGCCAGTAGTATGATTTCCGGGACCCAGTACTTC. Translated, it gives CASSMISGTQYF.

V usage is TRBV12-3 or TRBV12-4 and J usage is TRBJ2-1, with TRBD2 matching 10 bases. The CDR3 is made up of 13 amino acids. The trim removed 7 bases at V and 6 bases at J, leaving 3 bases unmatched. CDR3 DNA sequence: TGTGCCAGCACCGGACTAGCGGCCAATGAGCAGTTCTTC. As protein: CASTGLAANEQFF.

The rearrangement links TRBV30 to TRBJ2-1; no reliable D call. The CDR3 is made up of 15 amino acids. V lost 2 bases and J lost 2, with 13 bases in between. Looked up from germline, CDR1 is GTSNPN and CDR2 is SVGIG (reference sequence). CDR3 bases: TGTGCCTGGAGTCCCGACTCGAGGACCTACAATGAGCAGTTCTTC. Translation gives CAWSPDSRTYNEQFF.

CDR3 residues: CATSDPHTGELFF. In nucleotides, the CDR3 is TGTGCCACCAGTGACCCACATACCGGGGAGCTGTTTTTT. The chain employs TRBV24-1 and TRBJ2-2; D is unresolved. Germline assignment: CDR1 KGHDR and CDR2 SFDVKD. The CDR3 sequence is 13 residues long. Deletions cut 4 bases from V and 5 bases from J, with 7 bases between.

J is TRBJ1-5 and V is TRBV2, with 8 bases lining up with TRBD1. The CDR3 consists of 14 residues. The V segment lost 8 bases and the J segment 4 bases; nucleotides outside the gene matches: 7. The germline V gene encodes CDR1 SNHLY and CDR2 FYNNEI. The CDR3, as DNA: TGTGCCAGCGGCCGGGACAGGCGAAATCAGCCCCAGCATTTT. It specifies CASGRDRRNQPQHF. The variable domain in full, completed from reference TRBV2 and TRBJ1-5, reads EPEVTQTPSHQVTQMGQEVILRCVPISNHLYFYWYRQILGQKVEFLVSFYNNEISEKSEIFDDQFSVERPDGSNFTLKIRSTKLEDSAMYFCASGRDRRNQPQHFGDGTRLSIL.

This clone was recorded only once. V and J are TRBV28 and TRBJ2-4; 12 nucleotides line up with TRBD2. CDR1 and CDR2 from the germline V gene are MDHEN and SYDVKM. The CDR3 totals 15 residues. Unmatched junction bases numbered 9, after V lost 6 bases and J lost 9 bases. For the CDR3, the DNA is TGTGCCAGCAGCCCCACTAGCGGGAGGTCCGGCATTCAGTACTTC. Protein sequence: CASSPTSGRSGIQYF.

A note on this clone: At one of its ends the junction is not consistent with the germline gene, which may arise from a read error. The chain combines TRBV18 with TRBJ2-7, with D possibly matching TRBD1 (5 bases). Germline V lookup: CDR1 KGHSH, CDR2 LQKENI. CDR3 size: 13 residues. The CDR3 region has the DNA TGTGCCAGCTCACCGGGGCAGTCCTACCAGCAGTACTTC. Protein sequence: CASSPGQSYQQYF.